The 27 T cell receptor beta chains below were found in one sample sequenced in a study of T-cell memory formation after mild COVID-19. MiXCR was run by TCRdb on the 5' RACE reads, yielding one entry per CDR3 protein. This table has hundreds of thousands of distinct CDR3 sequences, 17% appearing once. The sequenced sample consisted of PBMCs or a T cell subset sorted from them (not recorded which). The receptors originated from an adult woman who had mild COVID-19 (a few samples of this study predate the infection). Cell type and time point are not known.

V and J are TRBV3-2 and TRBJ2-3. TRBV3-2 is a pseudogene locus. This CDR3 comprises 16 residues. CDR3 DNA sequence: TGTGCCAGCAGCCTTCTGACGCTTCTTACTCCAGATACGCAGTATTTT. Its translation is CASSLLTLLTPDTQYF.

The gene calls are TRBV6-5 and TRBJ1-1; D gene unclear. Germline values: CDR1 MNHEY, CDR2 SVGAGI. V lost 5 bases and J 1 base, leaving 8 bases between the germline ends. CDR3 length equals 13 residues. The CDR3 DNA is TGTGCCAGCAGTGGCTCCGCGAACACTGAAGCTTTCTTT. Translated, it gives CASSGSANTEAFF.

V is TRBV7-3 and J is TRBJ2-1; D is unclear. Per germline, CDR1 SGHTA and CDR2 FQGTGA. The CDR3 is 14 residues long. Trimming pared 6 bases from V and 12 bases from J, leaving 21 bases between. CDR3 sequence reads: CASSLSPSDAAQFF. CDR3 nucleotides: TGTGCCAGCAGTTTATCACCATCCGACGCGGCGCAGTTCTTC.

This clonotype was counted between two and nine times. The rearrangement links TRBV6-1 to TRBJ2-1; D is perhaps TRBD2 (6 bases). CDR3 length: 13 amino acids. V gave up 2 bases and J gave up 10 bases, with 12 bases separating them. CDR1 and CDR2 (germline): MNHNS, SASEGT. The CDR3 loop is CASSEMEGDEQFF. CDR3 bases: TGTGCCAGCAGTGAAATGGAGGGCGACGAGCAGTTCTTC.

The CDR3 protein is CASSFASDTGSGANVLTF. The DNA of the CDR3 is TGTGCCAGCAGCTTCGCGAGTGATACAGGGTCTGGGGCCAACGTCCTGACTTTC. V gene TRBV7-8 combines with J gene TRBJ2-6, with a tentative D call TRBD1 (6 bases). CDR3 length: 18 amino acids. Germline assignment: CDR1 SGHVS and CDR2 FQNEAQ. V was cut by 3 bases and J by 1 base, with 16 bases left in between.

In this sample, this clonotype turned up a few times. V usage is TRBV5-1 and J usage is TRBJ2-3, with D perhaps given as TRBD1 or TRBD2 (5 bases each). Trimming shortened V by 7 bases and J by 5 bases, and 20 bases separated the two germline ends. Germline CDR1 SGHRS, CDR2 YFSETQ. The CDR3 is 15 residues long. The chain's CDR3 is CASLVGVAPGDTQYF. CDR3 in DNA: TGCGCCAGCCTCGTGGGGGTAGCCCCGGGAGATACGCAGTATTTT.

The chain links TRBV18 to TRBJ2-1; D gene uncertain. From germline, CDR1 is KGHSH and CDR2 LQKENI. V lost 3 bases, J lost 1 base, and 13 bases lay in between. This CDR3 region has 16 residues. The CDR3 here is CASSPPSVLSYNEQFF. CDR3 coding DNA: TGTGCCAGCTCACCGCCCAGCGTCCTATCCTACAATGAGCAGTTCTTC.

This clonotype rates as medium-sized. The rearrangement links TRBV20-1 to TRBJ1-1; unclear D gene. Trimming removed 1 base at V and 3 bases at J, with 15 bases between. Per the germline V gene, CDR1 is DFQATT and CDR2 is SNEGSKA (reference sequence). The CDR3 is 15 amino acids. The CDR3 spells CSARGRLLSDTEAFF. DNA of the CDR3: TGCAGTGCTAGAGGCAGGCTTCTAAGCGACACTGAAGCTTTCTTT.

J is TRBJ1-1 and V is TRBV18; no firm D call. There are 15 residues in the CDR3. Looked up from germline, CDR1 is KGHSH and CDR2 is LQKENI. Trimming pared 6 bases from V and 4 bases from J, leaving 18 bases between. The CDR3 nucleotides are TGTGCCAGCTCCCCCCGGGGTAGGAGGGTCACTGAAGCTTTCTTT. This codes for CASSPRGRRVTEAFF.

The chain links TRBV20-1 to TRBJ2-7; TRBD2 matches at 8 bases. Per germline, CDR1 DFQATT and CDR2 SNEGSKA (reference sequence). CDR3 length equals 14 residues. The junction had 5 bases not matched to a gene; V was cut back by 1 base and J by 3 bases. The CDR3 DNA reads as TGCAGTGCTAGAGGGACTAGCTCTCGCTACGAGCAGTACTTC. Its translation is CSARGTSSRYEQYF.

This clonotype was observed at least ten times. CDR3 residues: CASSFLLAYEQYF. In DNA form, the CDR3 reads TGTGCCAGCAGTTTTTTGCTGGCCTACGAGCAGTACTTC. The chain has TRBV12-3 or TRBV12-4 and TRBJ2-7, with no clear D. Trimming left V 3 bases short and J 2 bases short, with 8 bases between. This CDR3 is built from 13 residues.

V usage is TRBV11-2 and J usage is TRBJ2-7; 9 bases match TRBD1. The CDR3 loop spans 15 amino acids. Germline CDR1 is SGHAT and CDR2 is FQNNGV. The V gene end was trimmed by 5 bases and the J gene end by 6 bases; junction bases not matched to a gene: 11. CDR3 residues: CASSPLGTGKLEQYF. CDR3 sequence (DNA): TGTGCCAGCAGCCCGCTGGGGACAGGGAAACTCGAGCAGTACTTC.

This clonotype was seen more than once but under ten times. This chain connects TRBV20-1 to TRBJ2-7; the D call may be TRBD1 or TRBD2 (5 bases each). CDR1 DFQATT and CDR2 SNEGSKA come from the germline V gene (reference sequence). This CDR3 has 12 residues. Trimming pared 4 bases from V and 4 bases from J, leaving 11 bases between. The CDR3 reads CSANRDGYEQYF. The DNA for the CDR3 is TGCAGTGCTAACCGGGACGGTTACGAGCAGTACTTC.

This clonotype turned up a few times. The CDR3 DNA reads TGTGCCAGCAGCTCGGACAGAGTCTCTGGAAACACCATATATTTT. Protein sequence: CASSSDRVSGNTIYF. J is TRBJ1-3 and V is TRBV9, with D perhaps TRBD1 (6 bases). The CDR3 has 15 amino acids. Trimming removed 4 bases at V and 0 bases at J, with 11 bases between. Germline values: CDR1 SGDLS, CDR2 YYNGEE.

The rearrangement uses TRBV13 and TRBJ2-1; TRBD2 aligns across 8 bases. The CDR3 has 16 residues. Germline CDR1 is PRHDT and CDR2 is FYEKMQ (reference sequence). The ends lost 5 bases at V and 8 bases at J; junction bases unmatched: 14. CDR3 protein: CASSPLKTGGYDEQFF. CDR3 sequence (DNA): TGTGCCAGCAGCCCCTTAAAGACGGGAGGGTACGATGAGCAGTTCTTC.

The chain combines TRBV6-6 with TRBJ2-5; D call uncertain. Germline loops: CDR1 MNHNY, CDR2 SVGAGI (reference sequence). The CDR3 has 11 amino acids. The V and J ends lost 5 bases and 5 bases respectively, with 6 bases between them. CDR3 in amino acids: CASSHPETQYF. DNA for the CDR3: TGTGCCAGCAGTCACCCGGAGACCCAGTACTTC.

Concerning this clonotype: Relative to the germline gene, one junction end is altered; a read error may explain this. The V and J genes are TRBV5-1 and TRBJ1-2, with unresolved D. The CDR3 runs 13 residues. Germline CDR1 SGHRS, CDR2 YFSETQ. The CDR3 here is CASSLEGGRQGPF. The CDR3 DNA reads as TGCGCCAGCAGCTTGGAAGGAGGTCGCCAAGGTCCGTTC.

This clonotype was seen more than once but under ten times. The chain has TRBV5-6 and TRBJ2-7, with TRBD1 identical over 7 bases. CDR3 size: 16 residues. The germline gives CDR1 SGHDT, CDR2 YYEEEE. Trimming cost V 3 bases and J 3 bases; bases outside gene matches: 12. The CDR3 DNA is TGTGCCAGCAGCTCTGTGGACAGGCGAGGGGTCTACGAGCAGTACTTC. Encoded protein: CASSSVDRRGVYEQYF.

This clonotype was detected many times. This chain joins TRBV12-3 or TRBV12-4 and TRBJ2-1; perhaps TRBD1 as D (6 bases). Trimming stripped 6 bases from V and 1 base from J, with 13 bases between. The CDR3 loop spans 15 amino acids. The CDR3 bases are TGTGCCAGCAGCCCTACAGGGCGTTCCTACAATGAGCAGTTCTTC. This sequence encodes CASSPTGRSYNEQFF.

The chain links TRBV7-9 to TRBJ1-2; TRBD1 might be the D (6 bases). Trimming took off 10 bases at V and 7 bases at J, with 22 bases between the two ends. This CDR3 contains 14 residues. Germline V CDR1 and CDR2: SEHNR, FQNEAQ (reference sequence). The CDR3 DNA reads TGTGCCATCCAAGTTACCGGACAGATAATTGGCTACACCTTC. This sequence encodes CAIQVTGQIIGYTF.

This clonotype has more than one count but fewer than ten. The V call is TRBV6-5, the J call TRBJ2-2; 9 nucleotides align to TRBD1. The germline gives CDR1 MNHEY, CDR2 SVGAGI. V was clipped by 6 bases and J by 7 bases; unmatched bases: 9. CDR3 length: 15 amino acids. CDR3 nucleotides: TGTGCCAGCAGAAGACAGGGGGGGGTTGTCGGGGAGCTGTTTTTT. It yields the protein CASRRQGGVVGELFF.

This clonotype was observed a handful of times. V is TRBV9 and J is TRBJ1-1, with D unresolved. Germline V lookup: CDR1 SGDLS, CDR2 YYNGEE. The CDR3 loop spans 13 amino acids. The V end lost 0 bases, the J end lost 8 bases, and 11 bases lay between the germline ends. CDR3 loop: CASSVDPPDEAFF. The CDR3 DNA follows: TGTGCCAGCAGCGTAGATCCTCCGGACGAAGCTTTCTTT.

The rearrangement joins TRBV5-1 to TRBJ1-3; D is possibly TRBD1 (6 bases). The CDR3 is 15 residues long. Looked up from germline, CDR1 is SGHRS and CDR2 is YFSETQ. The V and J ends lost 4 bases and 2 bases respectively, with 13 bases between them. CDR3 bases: TGCGCCAGCAGCACTGTCAGGGGTCCTGGAAACACCATATATTTT. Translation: CASSTVRGPGNTIYF.

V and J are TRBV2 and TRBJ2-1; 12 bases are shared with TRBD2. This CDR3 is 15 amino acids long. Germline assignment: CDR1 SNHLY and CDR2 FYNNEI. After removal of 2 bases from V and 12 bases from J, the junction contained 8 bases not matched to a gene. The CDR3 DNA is TGTGCCAGCAGTGAAATCCTAGCGGGAGGGCCTGGGCAGTTCTTC. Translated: CASSEILAGGPGQFF.

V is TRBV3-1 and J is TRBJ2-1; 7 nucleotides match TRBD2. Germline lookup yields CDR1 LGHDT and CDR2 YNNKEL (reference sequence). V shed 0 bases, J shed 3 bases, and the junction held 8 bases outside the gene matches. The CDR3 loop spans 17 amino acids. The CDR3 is CASSQDWEAGSYNEQFF. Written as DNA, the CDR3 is TGTGCCAGCAGCCAAGATTGGGAAGCGGGGAGCTACAATGAGCAGTTCTTC.

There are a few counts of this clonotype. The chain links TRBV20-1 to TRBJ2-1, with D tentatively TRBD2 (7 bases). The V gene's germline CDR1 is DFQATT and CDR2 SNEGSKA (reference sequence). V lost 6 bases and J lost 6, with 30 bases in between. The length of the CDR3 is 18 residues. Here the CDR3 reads CSAEGGLVLQPGFNEQFF. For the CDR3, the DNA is TGCAGTGCCGAGGGGGGGCTAGTTCTTCAACCGGGATTCAATGAGCAGTTCTTC.

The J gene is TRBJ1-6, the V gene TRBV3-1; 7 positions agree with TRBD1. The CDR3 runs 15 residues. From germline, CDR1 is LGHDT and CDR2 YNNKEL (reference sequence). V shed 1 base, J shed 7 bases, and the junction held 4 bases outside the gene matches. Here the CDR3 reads CASSQATGVNSPLHF. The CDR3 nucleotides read TGTGCCAGCAGCCAAGCTACAGGGGTGAATTCACCCCTCCACTTT.